This T cell receptor (beta chain) was obtained from a study of blood T cells in healthy people across ages. Study findings and constraints: Naive CD4+ cells and diversity were both higher in long-lived donors than in aged donors.

Points on this clonotype: As yet, its antigen is unknown. One junction end disagrees with the germline gene, perhaps due to a read error.

With a J-beta primer mix and a sample-barcoded 5' primer, a second PCR ran about 7 to 12 cycles. TCRdb redid the calling of the 5' RACE reads with MiXCR, one entry per CDR3 protein. The data hold about 1.4 million distinct CDR3 sequences, with 59% observed a single time. The CDR3 contains 15 residues. In germline, CDR1 is SGDLS, CDR2 YYNGEE. The V and J genes are TRBV9 and TRBJ2-1; TRBD2 is a possible D gene (5 bases). The sample was blood. This TCR derives from a man younger than 30 in good health. In DNA, the CDR3 is TGTGCCAGCAGCGTTAGAGGGAGCTCCTACAATGAGCGGTTCTTC. Translating it yields CASSVRGSSYNERFF.